This T cell receptor (beta chain) was recovered during a study of CD8 T cells in ankylosing spondylitis. Concerning this clonotype itself: Its matching antigen is unknown.

Regarding the study as a whole: Earlier studies detected some motif variants in reactive arthritis synovial fluid and blood. The authors found the disease-linked clones to be CD8+ and relatively rare in peripheral blood. A motif in TCR beta, a set of roughly eight highly homologous variants, appeared characteristic of ankylosing spondylitis blood. According to the report, clones linked to the disease were significantly enriched in matched synovial fluid samples taken from ankylosing spondylitis patients.

CDR3 length equals 14 residues. V was clipped by 1 base and J by 7 bases; unmatched bases: 3. Germline lookup yields CDR1 SSHAT and CDR2 FNYEAQ (reference sequence). Quantitative barcoded 5'-RACE was used to prepare TCR beta libraries. Each CDR3 protein is one row after TCRdb ran MiXCR on the 5' RACE reads. The table lists roughly 350,000 distinct CDR3 sequences, roughly 8% of them singletons, with about 15% in the top ten. Sequencing input: blood, either unsorted or a sorted T cell fraction (not recorded which). The sequence derives from a male donor with ankylosing spondylitis. The V and J genes are TRBV7-7 and TRBJ2-1; 8 bases map to TRBD1. The DNA of the CDR3 is TGTGCCAGCAGCTTAGGGCAGGGGGCGAATGAGCAGTTCTTC. Translation: CASSLGQGANEQFF.